These T cell receptor beta chains were read from a single sample in a study of regulatory T cells in long-lasting Graves disease. TCRdb itself ran the multiplex PCR reads through MiXCR, one entry per CDR3 protein. The sample records about 620,000 distinct CDR3 sequences, around 15% being singletons. This sample was shared with a second study, whose subject was T cells in Graves' hyperthyroidism and ophthalmopathy.

The specimen was peripheral blood mononuclear cells (PBMCs), collected at new diagnosis, from a patient treated with antithyroid drugs. The receptors stem from a woman in her twenties or thirties with Graves disease. Each CDR3 is given with its conserved first and last residue. The D gene is left open where the match is weak. Some rows mark clone size as missing; the rest say once, few, many or name a class of expanded clone.

TGTGCCAGCAGTTCGTTAGAGCTGGGCTACACCTTC | CASSSLELGYTF | TRBJ1-2 | - | TRBV28 | many
TGTGCCACCAGCAGTCGCATTAATAGCAATCAGCCCCAGCATTTT | CATSSRINSNQPQHF | TRBJ1-5 | - | TRBV15 | many
TGTGCCAGCGCACTGACTCGACTAGCGGGACCCCAAAATGAGCAGTTCTTC | CASALTRLAGPQNEQFF | TRBJ2-1 | TRBD2 | TRBV25-1 | -
TGTGCCAGCAGAGGAGAAAGACTAGCGGGAGGGAACACCGGGGAGCTGTTTTTT | CASRGERLAGGNTGELFF | TRBJ2-2 | TRBD2 | TRBV6-1 | -
TGTGCCAGCAGTCGGGACAGCAAACTTCTCTCTGGGGCCAACGTCCTGACTTTC | CASSRDSKLLSGANVLTF | TRBJ2-6 | TRBD1 | TRBV28 | many
TGTGCCAGCTCACCAACCCAGATAAACACAGATACGCAGTATTTT | CASSPTQINTDTQYF | TRBJ2-3 | - | TRBV18 | -
TGCAGTGCTAGACGGGGACAGGGCAATTCACCCCTCCACTTT | CSARRGQGNSPLHF | TRBJ1-6 | TRBD1 | TRBV20-1 | many
TGCAGCGTTGAAGATCGACGGCCGCAGGGTACCCGTTCCTACGAGCAGTACTTC | CSVEDRRPQGTRSYEQYF | TRBJ2-7 | - | TRBV29-1 | few
TGTGCCAGCTATCCTGGGTCCGGGACAGGGGAAGAGACCCAGTACTTC | CASYPGSGTGEETQYF | TRBJ2-5 | TRBD1 | TRBV3-1 | few
TGTGCCAGCAGCGGCAGAGGACAGTTCTCTGGAAACACCATATATTTT | CASSGRGQFSGNTIYF | TRBJ1-3 | - | TRBV5-5 | few
TGTGCCAGCAGCTTGTCCCACACAAGTCACGATACGCAGTATTTT | CASSLSHTSHDTQYF | TRBJ2-3 | - | TRBV7-9 | -
TGTGCCAGCAGTGAAGCTCACCTAGCGGGAGGTGACAATGAGCAGTTCTTC | CASSEAHLAGGDNEQFF | TRBJ2-1 | TRBD2 | TRBV2 | many
TGCAGTGCCCCTCCTTTTTACGGGGGCTACACCTTC | CSAPPFYGGYTF | TRBJ1-2 | - | TRBV20-1 | few
TGTGCCAGCTCACCAACCCTCGGCGATACGCAGTATTTT | CASSPTLGDTQYF | TRBJ2-3 | - | TRBV18 | -
TGTGCCAGCAGTTCCGAACAGGGGGCGAATCAGCCCCAGCATTTT | CASSSEQGANQPQHF | TRBJ1-5 | TRBD1 | TRBV28 | few
TGTGCCAGCAGCTTAAGGCGGGAGGGGCGGGGTGAGCAGTTCTTC | CASSLRREGRGEQFF | TRBJ2-1 | TRBD2 | TRBV7-3 | few
TGTGCCAGCAGTTACTCGCAGATAGGAGGGAATGAAAAACTGTTTTTT | CASSYSQIGGNEKLFF | TRBJ1-4 | - | TRBV6-2/TRBV6-3 | -
TGTGCCAGCAGCCCGGGACAGGGGTTTACCGGGGAGCTGTTTTTT | CASSPGQGFTGELFF | TRBJ2-2 | TRBD1 | TRBV3-1 | few